The 24 T cell receptor beta chains reported below all come from one sample, sequenced in a study of sequential checkpoint blockade in melanoma. The assay was immunoSEQ multiplex PCR, and TCRdb's table has in-frame clones only and misses some. The sample has 650 to 850 clones; approximately 23% are singletons. Treatment indicated: randomized to nivolumab then ipilimumab (arm A) or the reverse (arm B). The source was tumor tissue (inferred from file names), collected from a patient given nivolumab and ipilimumab in sequence. The receptor set was obtained from a human donor with melanoma.

This rearrangement joins TRBV5-1 to TRBJ1-3, with a tentative D call TRBD1 (5 bases). The germline V and J ends were trimmed by 0 bases and 4 bases, with 8 bases remaining between them. The CDR3 loop spans 14 amino acids. The germline V gene encodes CDR1 SGHRS and CDR2 YFSETQ. CDR3 loop: CASSLGTLGNTIYF. CDR3 DNA sequence: TGCGCCAGCAGCTTGGGGACACTGGGAAACACCATATATTTT.

There are a few counts of this clone. The genes are TRBV25-1 and TRBJ2-1; D is unclear. This CDR3 spans 12 amino acids. Germline CDR1 and CDR2: MGHDK and SYGVNS. V was trimmed by 3 bases and J by 13 bases, leaving 13 bases between them. CDR3 protein: CASSEDVRPQFF. DNA of the CDR3: TGTGCCAGCAGTGAGGACGTGAGACCTCAGTTCTTC.

There are a few counts of this clone. The chain joins TRBV19 to TRBJ1-1; D may be TRBD1 (5 bases). The V gene's germline CDR1 is LNHDA and CDR2 SQIVND (reference sequence). The CDR3 runs to 15 residues. Trimming removed 3 bases from V and 2 bases from J, with 13 bases in between. CDR3 sequence (DNA): TGTGCCAGTAGTATCGTTTGGGGCTACAACACTGAAGCTTTCTTT. It is translated as CASSIVWGYNTEAFF.

This clone rates as medium-sized. CDR3 protein: CASSGGTGYISNQPQHF. CDR3 DNA sequence: TGTGCCAGCAGTGGCGGGACAGGGTACATTAGCAATCAGCCCCAGCATTTT. The chain carries TRBV6-8 and TRBJ1-5, with 9 bases that match TRBD1. The V segment lost 5 bases and the J segment 0 bases; nucleotides outside the gene matches: 8. There are 17 residues in the CDR3. CDR1 MNHGY and CDR2 SAAAGT come from the germline V gene.

This clone came up once. J is TRBJ2-7 and V is TRBV5-1, with TRBD1 matching over 9 bases. Trimming removed 0 bases from V and 3 bases from J; junction bases left unmatched: 7. This CDR3 has 16 residues. Germline values: CDR1 SGHRS, CDR2 YFSETQ. The CDR3 loop reads CASSLVDWTGDYEQYF. In DNA, the CDR3 is TGCGCCAGCAGCTTGGTCGACTGGACAGGGGACTACGAGCAGTACTTC.

This clone was counted only a few times. This chain links TRBV28 with TRBJ1-3, with D possibly matching TRBD1 (5 bases). CDR3 length: 16 residues. Germline V gives CDR1 MDHEN, CDR2 SYDVKM. The V end was cut by 1 base, the J end by 2 bases, with 12 bases between. CDR3 region: CASSLSRDLTGNTIYF. In nucleotides, the CDR3 is TGTGCCAGCAGTTTATCCAGGGATTTAACTGGAAACACCATATATTTT.

By sample fraction, this clone is medium-sized. The chain combines TRBV4-1 with TRBJ1-6; D may be TRBD1 (6 bases). V was shortened by 1 base and J by 7 bases, with 14 bases between the two germline ends. The CDR3 extends over 16 amino acids. Looked up from germline, CDR1 is MGHRA and CDR2 is YSYEKL. CDR3: CASSQGRAGDNSPLHF. CDR3 coding DNA: TGCGCCAGCAGCCAAGGCCGGGCAGGGGACAATTCACCCCTCCACTTT.

The genes are TRBV16 and TRBJ1-2; D is unresolved. Trimming cost V 5 bases and J 4 bases, with 23 bases left between them. From germline, CDR1 is KGHSY and CDR2 FQNENV. There are 17 residues in the CDR3. CDR3 coding DNA: TGTGCCAGCAGCAGCCTAATGTTCGTTAGAAAGACCTATGGCTACACCTTC. It codes for CASSSLMFVRKTYGYTF.

The chain recombines TRBV15 with TRBJ2-3, with 13 bases lining up with TRBD2. Germline V gene data show CDR1 as LNHNV and CDR2 as YYDKDF (reference sequence). The CDR3 consists of 20 residues. The V and J ends lost 2 bases and 2 bases, in that order; junction bases with no gene match: 13. In DNA form, the CDR3 reads TGTGCCACCAGCAGAACAGCCGGGACTAGCGGGGACTCCGCCACAGATACGCAGTATTTT. Translating gives CATSRTAGTSGDSATDTQYF.

This clone was picked up a small number of times. The chain joins TRBV9 to TRBJ1-2; no reliable D call. CDR1 is SGDLS and CDR2 is YYNGEE in the germline V gene. Deletions cut 5 bases from V and 4 bases from J, with 12 bases between. The CDR3 is made up of 13 amino acids. The CDR3 sequence: CASSPRGSYGYTF. CDR3 bases: TGTGCCAGCAGTCCCCGGGGTTCCTATGGCTACACCTTC. The full variable domain, in which reference TRBV9 and TRBJ1-2 provide the parts outside the CDR3, is DSGVTQTPKHLITATGQRVTLRCSPRSGDLSVYWYQQSLDQGLQFLIQYYNGEERAKGNILERFSAQQFPDLHSELNLSSLELGDSALYFCASSPRGSYGYTFGSGTRLTVV.

The chain couples TRBV6-8 to TRBJ2-7; tentatively, D is TRBD1 (5 bases). Germline V gene sequence: CDR1 MNHGY, CDR2 SAAAGT. The CDR3 loop spans 12 amino acids. V was shortened by 5 bases and J by 3 bases, with 8 bases between the two germline ends. CDR3 nucleotide sequence: TGTGCCAGCAGTGACCAGGGCTACGAGCAGTACTTC. This codes for CASSDQGYEQYF.

This chain uses TRBV19 with TRBJ1-1; 7 bases map to TRBD1. The CDR3 extends over 16 amino acids. V shed 1 base and J 4 bases; nucleotides not matched to a gene: 9. CDR1 LNHDA and CDR2 SQIVND come from the germline V gene (reference sequence). The DNA for the CDR3 is TGTGCCAGTAGTATAGGGTTAGAACAGGGGCTCACTGAAGCTTTCTTT. This codes for CASSIGLEQGLTEAFF.

V gene TRBV11-3 combines with J gene TRBJ1-2, with unresolved D. V was shortened by 2 bases and J by 2 bases, with 12 bases between the two germline ends. The CDR3 length is 15 residues. CDR1 and CDR2 (germline): SGHNT, YENEEA. CDR3 in DNA: TGTGCCAGCAGCTTAAACGCGGTGATAAACTATGGCTACACCTTC. This sequence encodes CASSLNAVINYGYTF.

V gene TRBV6-8 combines with J gene TRBJ2-7; no clear D gene. Trimming left V 0 bases short and J 5 bases short, with 17 bases between. The germline gives CDR1 MNHGY, CDR2 SAAAGT. The CDR3 has 16 amino acids. The CDR3 DNA reads TGTGCCAGCAGTTACTCGATTTTCGGTCAGGCCGACGAGCAGTACTTC. Its translation is CASSYSIFGQADEQYF.

This clone appeared once. The CDR3 region has the DNA TGTGCCAGCAGCCATCCAGGACACCGGAGGGACTATGGCTACACCTTC. It encodes CASSHPGHRRDYGYTF. The J gene is TRBJ1-2, the V gene TRBV16, with D possibly being TRBD1 (5 bases). V lost 3 bases to trimming and J lost 3 bases, with 17 bases between them. Germline CDR1 and CDR2: KGHSY and FQNENV. The CDR3 is 16 residues long.

The rearrangement links TRBV30 to TRBJ1-4, with 10 bases identical to TRBD1. The CDR3 extends over 15 amino acids. Germline CDR1 is GTSNPN and CDR2 is SVGIG (reference sequence). The J segment lost 7 bases and the V segment lost 0 bases, leaving 5 bases of the junction unmatched. The CDR3, as DNA: TGTGCCTGGAGTGTACCAGGACAGGGGGGTGAAAAACTGTTTTTT. It translates to CAWSVPGQGGEKLFF.

V is TRBV5-1 and J is TRBJ2-5, with TRBD2 identical over 10 bases. The length of the CDR3 is 18 residues. Trimming took 0 bases from V and 4 from J; bases not matched to a gene: 12. The V gene's germline CDR1 is SGHRS and CDR2 YFSETQ. The DNA of the CDR3 is TGCGCCAGCAGCTTGGTGGCTAGCGGGGGCCAGCCAGTAGAGACCCAGTACTTC. Protein: CASSLVASGGQPVETQYF.

The chain combines TRBV9 with TRBJ2-7, with TRBD1 matching over 7 bases. Looked up from germline, CDR1 is SGDLS and CDR2 is YYNGEE. CDR3 length: 12 amino acids. The V and J ends lost 6 bases and 3 bases, in that order; junction bases with no gene match: 3. This CDR3 is CASTRDSYEQYF. The CDR3 coding sequence is TGTGCCAGCACCCGGGACAGCTACGAGCAGTACTTC.

By frequency in the sample, this clone is medium-sized. The gene calls are TRBV11-3 and TRBJ2-7; a weak D match, TRBD1 (5 bases). Between the trimmed V and J ends, which lost 5 bases and 2 bases, there was a span of 13 bases. Germline V gene data show CDR1 as SGHNT and CDR2 as YENEEA. There are 14 residues in the CDR3. CDR3 in DNA: TGTGCCAGCAGCGCCGGCAGGGTCCCCTACGAGCAGTACTTC. It encodes CASSAGRVPYEQYF. The complete variable domain, with remaining parts taken from reference TRBV11-3 and TRBJ2-7, reads EAGVVQSPRYKIIEKKQPVAFWCNPISGHNTLYWYLQNLGQGPELLIRYENEEAVDDSQLPKDRFSAERLKGVDSTLKIQPAELGDSAVYLCASSAGRVPYEQYFGPGTRLTVT.

This clone is judged large. This chain connects TRBV6-8 to TRBJ1-1; tentative D call: TRBD1 (6 bases). Germline loops: CDR1 MNHGY, CDR2 SAAAGT. V was shortened by 3 bases and J by 8 bases, with 19 bases between the two germline ends. The CDR3 totals 15 residues. CDR3 sequence (DNA): TGTGCCAGCAGTTATACCCAGGGGCGAGGAGCGGAAGCTTTCTTT. Translating it yields CASSYTQGRGAEAFF.

This chain joins TRBV11-3 and TRBJ2-3; possibly TRBD2 for D (6 bases). The germline CDR1 and CDR2 sequences are SGHNT and YENEEA. The CDR3 runs 14 residues. V was shortened by 7 bases and J by 3 bases, with 14 bases between the two germline ends. The CDR3 DNA reads as TGTGCCAGCACTATTCTTGGGGGGACAGATACGCAGTATTTT. Amino acid sequence: CASTILGGTDTQYF.

The sample holds a few counts of this clone. The chain combines TRBV19 with TRBJ2-7; D may be TRBD1 (6 bases). Germline assignment: CDR1 LNHDA and CDR2 SQIVND (reference sequence). V gave up 3 bases and J gave up 3 bases, with 12 bases separating them. CDR3 length: 14 residues. This chain's CDR3 is CASSINQQGYEQYF. In DNA form, the CDR3 reads TGTGCCAGTAGTATTAATCAACAGGGCTACGAGCAGTACTTC. The entire variable domain, with the rest obtained from reference TRBV19 and TRBJ2-7, is as follows: DGGITQSPKYLFRKEGQNVTLSCEQNLNHDAMYWYRQDPGQGLRLIYYSQIVNDFQKGDIAEGYSVSREKKESFPLTVTSAQKNPTAFYLCASSINQQGYEQYFGPGTRLTVT.

This clone was picked up a small number of times. This chain joins TRBV6-8 and TRBJ1-1, with D unclear. The CDR3 extends over 17 amino acids. Trimming shortened V by 8 bases and J by 4 bases, and 26 bases separated the two germline ends. Germline CDR1 is MNHGY and CDR2 is SAAAGT. The CDR3 loop is CASEWTLVGHTGTEAFF. CDR3 DNA: TGTGCCAGCGAGTGGACGTTGGTCGGTCATACGGGCACTGAAGCTTTCTTT.

This clone is labeled as large. The chain couples TRBV11-3 to TRBJ1-1; D call uncertain. Deletions cut 2 bases from V and 1 base from J, with 8 bases between. The CDR3 spans 14 residues. Germline-derived CDR1 and CDR2 are SGHNT and YENEEA. CDR3 sequence: CASSLRFWNTEAFF. Here the CDR3 DNA reads TGTGCCAGCAGCTTAAGGTTTTGGAACACTGAAGCTTTCTTT.